The 9 T cell receptor beta chains below all came from one sample that was sequenced in a study of blood T cell repertoires in COVID-19 (dated by TCRdb to about 2020). The method behind the library was the immunoSEQ multiplex PCR assay. TCRdb re-hosts the immuneACCESS table, in-frame sequences only. Its copies lack some clones; in the studies checked, an unresolved V gene accounts for under half of them, and the cause for the rest is not known. Within this sample are hundreds of thousands of clones, with 70% to 90% of them counted one time only. In total, the top ten clones hold 2.1% of the sample. The sequenced sample was peripheral blood. The receptors shown here come from a woman aged 25 to 39 who had recovered from COVID-19.

The chain carries TRBV19 and TRBJ1-5; weak D call: TRBD1 (6 bases). V dropped 1 base and J dropped 9 bases, with 16 bases sitting between them. The CDR3 is 15 amino acids. Germline assignment: CDR1 LNHDA and CDR2 SQIVND (reference sequence). Here the CDR3 reads CASSIAYQGTTPQHF. Written as DNA, the CDR3 is TGTGCCAGTAGTATAGCCTACCAGGGGACGACGCCCCAGCATTTT.

This CDR3 reads CASSQGTGGSQETQYF. CDR3 DNA sequence: TGCGCCAGCAGCCAAGGGACAGGGGGTAGCCAAGAGACCCAGTACTTC. The chain couples TRBV4-1 to TRBJ2-5; 10 nucleotides match TRBD1. V lost 1 base, J lost 1 base, and 3 bases stayed unmatched. The germline CDR1 and CDR2 sequences are MGHRA and YSYEKL. The CDR3 extends over 16 amino acids.

In this sample, this clone turned up a few times. The rearrangement uses TRBV29-1 and TRBJ2-2; D unclear. Looked up from germline, CDR1 is SQVTM and CDR2 is ANQGSEA. The length of the CDR3 is 11 residues. V was clipped by 6 bases and J by 2 bases, with 4 bases between them. The CDR3 DNA sequence: TGCAGCGTCGTAAACACCGGGGAGCTGTTTTTT. It codes for CSVVNTGELFF.

The rearrangement links TRBV27 to TRBJ1-4; 8 positions agree with TRBD1. CDR1 is MNHEY, CDR2 SMNVEV, per germline (reference sequence). V gave up 5 bases and J gave up 5 bases; unmatched junction bases: 7. The CDR3 runs 15 residues. The CDR3 DNA reads as TGTGCCAGCAGTCCTTGGACAGGGCTGAATGAAAAACTGTTTTTT. This gives the protein CASSPWTGLNEKLFF.

The V and J genes are TRBV4-2 and TRBJ2-1, with 11 bases identical to TRBD2. Germline V CDR1 and CDR2: LGHNA, YNFKEQ. Trimming removed 3 bases from V and 4 bases from J; junction bases left unmatched: 5. The CDR3 covers 16 residues. The CDR3, as DNA: TGTGCCAGCAGCCATACCGGGACTAGCGGTTACAATGAGCAGTTCTTC. Protein product: CASSHTGTSGYNEQFF.

The V gene is TRBV11-2, the J gene TRBJ1-1; 8 bases line up with TRBD1. CDR1 is SGHAT, CDR2 FQNNGV, per germline. CDR3 length: 14 residues. The V and J ends lost 6 bases and 6 bases, in that order; junction bases with no gene match: 9. This CDR3 reads CASRPGGVSSEAFF. CDR3 DNA: TGTGCCAGCAGACCAGGGGGCGTTTCATCTGAAGCTTTCTTT.

In its sample, this clone was seen many times. This chain uses TRBV11-2 with TRBJ2-7; the match to TRBD2 covers 9 bases. Germline V gene lookup returns CDR1 SGHAT and CDR2 FQNNGV. The CDR3 spans 16 residues. The V gene end was trimmed by 5 bases and the J gene end by 4 bases; junction bases not matched to a gene: 12. The CDR3 reads CASSLVGGLARYEQYF. DNA of the CDR3: TGTGCCAGCAGCCTCGTCGGGGGACTAGCCCGATACGAGCAGTACTTC.

On this clone: Relative to the germline gene, one junction end is altered; a read error may explain this. The CDR3 is CASGQGLF. CDR3 in DNA: TGTGCCAGCGGACAGGGACTCTTC. The chain combines TRBV2 with TRBJ2-1; 8 bases are a match to TRBD1. The CDR3 runs to 8 residues. From germline, CDR1 is SNHLY and CDR2 FYNNEI. Filled out from reference TRBV2 and TRBJ2-1, the complete variable domain reads EPEVTQTPSHQVTQMGQEVILRCVPISNHLYFYWYRQILGQKVEFLVSFYNNEISEKSEIFDDQFSVERPDGSNFTLKIRSTKLEDSAMYFCASGQGLFGPGTRLTVL.

CDR3 nucleotides: TGTGCCAGCAGTGTTGTGCTGAGAGAAGCTTTCTTT. Its protein is CASSVVLREAFF. V usage is TRBV2 and J usage is TRBJ1-1; D is unclear. This CDR3 is 12 amino acids long. From germline, CDR1 is SNHLY and CDR2 FYNNEI. The V end was cut by 4 bases, the J end by 8 bases, with 11 bases between.